Presented here are 9 T cell receptor beta chains from one specimen sequenced in a study of OX40 agonist ivuxolimab in advanced cancers. Libraries were prepared by immunoSEQ multiplex PCR; TCRdb keeps only in-frame clonotypes and omits some of them. The sample has tens of thousands of clones, 90% seen once. The sequencing used CD4+ or CD8+ T cells sorted from blood, collected in a trial of the OX40 agonist ivuxolimab. These receptors were taken from an adult with an advanced solid tumor such as melanoma, head and neck, liver or kidney cancer.

This sequence joins TRBV6-1 and TRBJ2-5; 9 bases are a match to TRBD1. Germline CDR1 is MNHNS and CDR2 is SASEGT. CDR3 size: 14 residues. Unmatched junction bases numbered 6, after V lost 4 bases and J lost 6 bases. CDR3 region: CASSGDRGTKTQYF. The CDR3 DNA sequence: TGTGCCAGCAGTGGTGACAGGGGGACGAAGACCCAGTACTTC.

The chain is built from TRBV6-5 and TRBJ1-4; 9 nucleotides agree with TRBD1. The germline CDR1 and CDR2 sequences are MNHEY and SVGAGI. V was pared by 0 bases and J by 8 bases, with 7 bases of the junction left unmatched. This CDR3 has 16 residues. Here the CDR3 DNA reads TGTGCCAGCAGTTACTCGTCCGGGACAGGGTACGAAAAACTGTTTTTT. This encodes CASSYSSGTGYEKLFF.

This rearrangement joins TRBV5-1 to TRBJ1-4, with 7 bases lining up with TRBD1. This CDR3 is built from 14 residues. With V trimmed by 3 bases and J by 4 bases, 3 bases remained unmatched. Germline V gene sequence: CDR1 SGHRS, CDR2 YFSETQ. CDR3 DNA: TGCGCCAGCAGCTCACAGGGGAATAATGAAAAACTGTTTTTT. It translates to CASSSQGNNEKLFF. The variable domain in full, completed from reference TRBV5-1 and TRBJ1-4, reads KAGVTQTPRYLIKTRGQQVTLSCSPISGHRSVSWYQQTPGQGLQFLFEYFSETQRNKGNFPGRFSGRQFSNSRSEMNVSTLELGDSALYLCASSSQGNNEKLFFGSGTQLSVL.

The J gene is TRBJ2-7, the V gene TRBV7-5. TRBV7-5 is a pseudogene locus. The CDR3 has 16 amino acids. The CDR3 sequence is CARSLRPHPKTYEQYV. CDR3 coding DNA: TGTGCCAGAAGCCTACGGCCCCACCCGAAAACCTACGAGCAGTACGTC.

The chain recombines TRBV11-3 with TRBJ2-7; no reliable D call. The V gene's germline CDR1 is SGHNT and CDR2 YENEEA. Trimming pared 5 bases from V and 5 bases from J, leaving 13 bases between. This CDR3 comprises 13 residues. CDR3 loop: CASSPRTDHEQYF. The CDR3 coding sequence is TGTGCCAGCAGCCCACGGACGGACCACGAGCAGTACTTC.

The chain combines TRBV6-5 with TRBJ2-7; maybe TRBD1 (5 bases). V was cut by 6 bases and J by 0 bases, with 12 bases left in between. This CDR3 has 14 residues. Per the germline V gene, CDR1 is MNHEY and CDR2 is SVGAGI. The CDR3 protein is CASRSRQNSYEQYF. In DNA form, the CDR3 reads TGTGCCAGCAGGTCCAGACAGAACTCCTACGAGCAGTACTTC.

CDR3 coding DNA: TGTGCCAGCAGCGTATCGTCTAGCGGGGGTCACGAGACCCAGTACTTC. Its protein product is CASSVSSSGGHETQYF. This chain connects TRBV9 to TRBJ2-5; TRBD2 agrees at 10 bases. The CDR3 has 16 residues. V dropped 1 base and J dropped 5; count of bases not matched to a gene: 8. Germline CDR1 and CDR2: SGDLS and YYNGEE.

The chain couples TRBV5-6 to TRBJ2-7; the match to TRBD1 covers 8 bases. CDR3 size: 14 residues. The germline gives CDR1 SGHDT, CDR2 YYEEEE. V lost 0 bases to trimming and J lost 3 bases; unmatched junction nucleotides: 2. CDR3 nucleotides: TGTGCCAGCAGCTTGGGAGGACAGGGCTACGAGCAGTACTTC. It is translated as CASSLGGQGYEQYF. Variable domain in full (rest from reference TRBV5-6 and TRBJ2-7): DAGVTQSPTHLIKTRGQQVTLRCSPKSGHDTVSWYQQALGQGPQFIFQYYEEEERQRGNFPDRFSGHQFPNYSSELNVNALLLGDSALYLCASSLGGQGYEQYFGPGTRLTVT.

This chain links TRBV28 with TRBJ1-5; unclear D gene. CDR1 is MDHEN and CDR2 is SYDVKM in the germline V gene. V was shortened by 2 bases and J by 4 bases, with 9 bases between the two germline ends. The CDR3 has 14 amino acids. In DNA form, the CDR3 reads TGTGCCAGCAGTTTAGTGGAAGGGAATCAGCCCCAGCATTTT. Amino acid sequence: CASSLVEGNQPQHF.